The text below deals with one T cell receptor (beta chain). In the authors' workflow: Using reference gene primer amplification, nucleated cell counts were estimated. Clones were sequenced by immunoSEQ multiplex PCR, and TCRdb holds only the in-frame ones, with some missing. V and J calls and clone size are as listed in that table; D and trimming were resolved from the DNA. In the table there are some 150,000 clones, under 90% of which are singletons. The data derive from a study of blood T cell repertoires in COVID-19. On the study more broadly: Spain, Italy and the United States supplied samples that represented acute and convalescent COVID-19. In each case, the material was cDNA or gDNA derived from T cells, B-cell-depleted T cells, or PBMCs.

This sequence was found in a man aged 55 to 69 with acute or convalescent COVID-19. The material sequenced was peripheral blood.

The CDR3 sequence: CASSLDRTGIYGYTF. In nucleotides, the CDR3 is TGTGCCAGCAGCTTAGATAGGACAGGTATCTATGGCTACACCTTC. The genes are TRBV11-3 and TRBJ1-2; 7 nucleotides agree with TRBD1. The germline gives CDR1 SGHNT, CDR2 YENEEA. CDR3 length equals 15 residues. The V gene end was trimmed by 0 bases and the J gene end by 4 bases; junction bases not matched to a gene: 5.